This T cell receptor beta chain was found in a study of cytomegalovirus exposure and HLA in healthy donors. Remarks on this clone: Its antigen is unknown.

Points from the study as a whole: Researchers catalogued over 150 TCR beta chains as cytomegalovirus-associated. Both high specificity and high sensitivity reportedly marked the classifier's diagnosis of cytomegalovirus status.

Amplification used 60 Vbeta primers and 13 Jbeta primers. Generated by immunoSEQ multiplex PCR, the TCRdb table keeps only in-frame clones and is missing some. In total, the table holds tens of thousands of clones. Sequenced: PBMCs. This sequence originates from a man aged 40-49 years in good health and CMV-seronegative.

CDR3 nucleotides: TGCGCCAGCAGTACAGGGGCAGGGTCCACCGGGGAGCTGTTTTTT. Amino acid sequence: CASSTGAGSTGELFF. The chain links TRBV5-1 to TRBJ2-2; 7 nucleotides match TRBD1. This CDR3 has 15 residues. Trimming removed 5 bases from V and 4 bases from J; junction bases left unmatched: 8. Germline V gives CDR1 SGHRS, CDR2 YFSETQ. The variable domain in full, with the rest retrieved from reference TRBV5-1 and TRBJ2-2, is KAGVTQTPRYLIKTRGQQVTLSCSPISGHRSVSWYQQTPGQGLQFLFEYFSETQRNKGNFPGRFSGRQFSNSRSEMNVSTLELGDSALYLCASSTGAGSTGELFFGEGSRLTVL.